The present TCR beta chain was sequenced within a study of cytomegalovirus exposure and HLA in healthy donors (dated by TCRdb to about 2017). The study in broad terms: An earlier analysis of under 600 of the donors reported approximately 270 Gb of sequence data and around 120 million unique TCR beta sequences from about 180 million T cells. About 300 gigabases of sequencing data and around 90 million unique TCR sequences made up an early release that covered about 640 HLA-typed donors. Of the 300 to 400 genotyped donors, roughly 85% fell in the genetic ancestry cluster associated with self-reported Caucasian donors. The study aimed to test whether cataloging public T cell receptors could reveal signatures of past pathogen exposure. Using immunosequencing, the study profiled T cell repertoires from 500 to 800 subjects and related those repertoires to cytomegalovirus serostatus. A separate validation cohort of about 110 different subjects was used in addition to the roughly 700-subject first cohort. High-throughput TCR immunosequencing, statistical association of individual TCRs with disease status, and machine learning were combined to predict cytomegalovirus infection status. A later analysis re-analyzed previously published TCR beta repertoires from about 600 donors and added high-resolution HLA genotyping to study TCR occurrence patterns. Rather than drawing on any new phenotypic data, the later analysis identified candidate immune exposures from TCR beta sequences and the way those sequences occurred across donors. To decide whether each TCR beta V gene segment behaved as functional or pseudogenic, an earlier analysis of some 600 of the donors relied on high-throughput TCR beta sequencing. Donor age, sex, ethnicity and CMV serostatus were compiled alongside the repertoire data. A later genetic analysis took genome-wide SNP genotypes for about 65% of the roughly 670 donors and used that subset as a discovery cohort. All discovery cohort repertoires had been generated using a single sequencing platform. Both class I and class II loci were covered by HLA typing, at four-digit resolution. Typing coverage varied by locus: roughly 620-640 donors for A, B, C, DRB1 and DQB1; around 560 for DQA1; approximately 610 for DPA1; approximately 450 for DPB1. Roughly five DR-DQ haplotypes were handled as single units for association and clustering, since linkage in the cohort was strong. Among 350 to 400 genotyped donors of the cohort, an average of about 240,000 unique TCR beta nucleotide sequences were sequenced per donor, around a sixth of them non-productive. Paper-wide results and their limitations: Assigning TCR associations to individual alleles was difficult when HLA alleles, especially DR and DQ, strongly co-occurred. A further reported finding was that TCR beta sequences accurately predicted the HLA-A and HLA-B alleles for most subjects in the first cohort. A cluster of highly shared sequence variants was judged likely to be a technical artifact of the sequencing pipeline. Correlated functional status among segregating V segments might be attributable to linkage disequilibrium, but an unknown experimental factor could not be ruled out. The classifier was reported to diagnose cytomegalovirus status with high specificity and sensitivity in both the original cohort and the validation cohort. The earlier analysis of about 600 of the donors excluded roughly 17 rarely observed V segments, including chromosome 9 orphons, because counts were too low. Specific HLA alleles were associated with 16,951 TCR beta sequences at a false discovery rate of 0.05 in a later analysis. The 87-base-pair reads could not distinguish some IMGT-functional V segments, including TRBV6-2 and TRBV6-3, so those segments were excluded. Because HLA typing was unavailable for some donors at each locus, only the typed subset was used in association tests. According to a later analysis, TCR association rates differed among HLA loci, with DRB1 alleles showing the most associated TCRs and HLA-C alleles showing the fewest. Roughly uniform sequencing depth across donors was assumed in presence/absence analyses, although this assumption may not hold. An earlier analysis of around 540 of the donors showed that most TCR beta V segments appeared in productive rearrangements either about 87% or about 30% of the time, which broadly matched IMGT annotations. The only immune exposure information available for the cohort was CMV serostatus. According to a later genetic analysis, donors in an Asian-associated ancestry cluster had fewer N-insertions in productive TCRs than the approximately 670-donor mean. The authors suggested that the approach could potentially be extended to other disease states and immunological phenotypes. In a later analysis, HLA-associated TCR beta chains were found to be more clonally expanded and to have lower generation probabilities than equally common non-associated chains. A later analysis reported that several top co-occurrence clusters appeared linked to parvovirus B19, influenza, CMV and Epstein-Barr virus. Three of the identified cytomegalovirus-associated TCR beta chains were confirmed in vitro to be specific for cytomegalovirus antigens. The study listed 150 to 200 TCR beta chains as associated with cytomegalovirus. An association between a missense DCLRE1C variant and V-gene and J-gene trimming of TCR beta chains was found in a later genetic analysis and replicated in an independent cohort. The cohort was sequenced for TCR beta chains only, and without alpha or paired-chain data the features that could be detected were limited. Most TCR sequences were seen in very few donors, while some public TCRs were found in many individuals. A later analysis found that most CMV-associated TCR beta chains appeared HLA-restricted, with HLA associations seemingly driven largely by CMV exposure.

From cysteine to phenylalanine, the CDR3 is 15 amino acids long. The sequence is cut down to CDR3 DNA, 45 bases in frame from base 1. Compared with germline, V lacks 2 bases and J lacks 6 bases; bases without a gene match: 7. Looking up the germline V gene yields CDR1 SGDLS and CDR2 YYNGEE. The cohort consisted of 650 to 700 healthy bone marrow donors. At the time of sampling, all cohort members were nominally healthy, though unrecorded immune exposures were likely present. The donor was CMV seronegative and was included in the group of a few hundred seronegative cohort members. A peripheral blood sample was collected from each donor, and TCR beta sequencing was performed on peripheral blood mononuclear cells. Genomic DNA extraction from the blood cell samples was performed with the Qiagen DNeasy Blood Extraction Kit. As regards this clone: Its antigen remains unidentified. Per-nucleotide qualities are absent, and no much larger clonotype sits a single base away.

The library relied on the immunoSEQ multiplex PCR assay. For the multiplex PCR, a mixture combining 60 forward primers for TCR Vbeta segments and 13 reverse primers for TCR Jbeta segments was used. A multiplex PCR assay on genomic DNA amplified the CDR3 region of rearranged TCR beta genes. The Illumina HiSeq System was used to sequence the amplified TCR beta libraries as 87-base-pair reads. In the authors' own workflow: A later analysis counted about 80 million unique TCR beta chains across the 500 to 850 repertoires, and around 12 million of these chains were shared by at least two donors. Raw reads were error-corrected and collapsed into unique sequences by a nearest-neighbor algorithm in which closely related sequences were merged to remove PCR and sequencing errors. CDR3 sequences were aligned to IMGT reference sequences to assign V, D and J gene segments. For a sequence to be retained, a match of at least six nucleotides was required to both a V gene segment and a J gene segment. Rearrangements were called productive when the CDR3 lacked stop codons and stayed in frame with V and J; all others were non-productive. Following IMGT convention, CDR3 was defined as the stretch from the second conserved V-encoded cysteine to the conserved J-encoded phenylalanine. The earlier analysis of about 590 of the donors excluded sequences that lacked an unambiguous match to a single V gene segment. An earlier analysis of some 610 of the donors called V segments functional above 56.7% productive rearrangements and segregating when the between-donor standard deviation exceeded 5%. A statistical classification framework was built to diagnose cytomegalovirus status from the catalog of TCR beta chain sequences. A later analysis assigned V and J genes by comparing TCR nucleotide sequences with IMGT/GENE-DB human TR gene sequences. In a later analysis, CDR3 sequences and most-parsimonious VDJ recombination scenarios were assigned using the TCRdist pipeline. In a later analysis, every TCR beta chain was defined by the combination of its CDR3 amino acid sequence and its V-gene family, and reads without a unique V-gene family were dropped. A later analysis removed nearly 600 highly shared, low-generation-probability nucleotide sequences to deal with suspected cross-contamination and a sequencing artifact. In a later analysis, a clonal expansion index was calculated for each public chain from normalized within-repertoire ranks of inferred template counts. In a later analysis, generation probabilities were computed with a VDJ recombination model fitted to out-of-frame rearrangements, and the resulting probabilities were checked against IGoR. In a later analysis, hypergeometric tests were used to score TCR-TCR, TCR-HLA and TCR-CMV co-occurrence, with a repertoire-size bias correction applied to TCR pairs. False discovery rates were estimated in a later analysis by permuting HLA or CMV assignments 20 times. In a later analysis, co-occurring TCRs were grouped with DBSCAN, and TCRdist sequence similarity was added when clustering was performed within HLA-allele-positive subsets. Co-occurrence clustering excluded repertoires with fewer than 30,000 or more than 120,000 public chains, plus five with anomalous nucleotide sharing. TCRdb retrieved this table from immuneACCESS and kept in-frame rearrangements only. Not all clones are present; in checked studies, unresolved V genes account for under half, and no reason is known for the remainder. The DNA gave D and trimming, while V, J and clone size come from that table. Recorded for this sample are roughly 190,000 clones; around nine tenths of them occurred a single time. The ten biggest clones cover about 1.7% of the sample.

The chain is assembled from TRBV9 and TRBJ1-1; 10 junctional bases match TRBD1. The sample taken for sequencing was PBMCs. The receptor was derived from a woman between 18 and 29 years old in good health and CMV-seronegative. Here is the DNA: TGTGCCAGCAGCGTGACAGGGGGCGGGATCGCTGAAGCTTTCTTT. It translates to CASSVTGGGIAEAFF.